This TCR beta chain was found in a study of OX40 agonist ivuxolimab in advanced cancers. This clone has just a few counts. Sequencing was performed with immunoSEQ multiplex PCR; in TCRdb, only in-frame clones are kept and a portion is missing. The data hold about 76,000 clones, with roughly 89% observed a single time. V lost 5 bases to trimming and J lost 4 bases, with 9 bases between them. Germline loops: CDR1 MNHNS, CDR2 SASEGT. The CDR3 sequence is 14 residues long. The V gene is TRBV6-1, the J gene TRBJ1-6, with D perhaps TRBD1 (5 bases). The clonotype originates from an adult with an advanced solid tumor such as melanoma, head and neck, liver or kidney cancer. This material consisted of CD4+ or CD8+ T cells sorted from blood, taken in a trial of the OX40 agonist ivuxolimab. As DNA, the CDR3 is TGTGCCAGCAGTTCGGGACCTTATAATTCACCCCTCCACTTT. Amino acids: CASSSGPYNSPLHF.